Presented here are 16 T cell receptor beta chains from one specimen sequenced in a study of human T cells and chemical hapten exposure. From the RACE reads, TCRdb called clonotypes with MiXCR, one entry per CDR3 protein. The data hold about 160,000 distinct CDR3 sequences, with roughly 25% observed a single time. Time point of the sample: patch test 3, about 24 weeks after DPC sensitization. Treatment specified: therapeutic diphenylcyclopropenone sensitization with weekly scalp DPC. The sequencing used whole blood, collected in connection with sensitization to the hapten diphenylcyclopropenone (DPC). These receptor sequences come from a woman aged 18-35 years with alopecia areata. Some clones in this sample may be carry-over from other donors' samples.

In this sample, this clonotype turned up a few times. The V gene is TRBV7-2, the J gene TRBJ2-6, with D tentatively TRBD2 (7 bases). CDR1 SGHTA and CDR2 FQGNSA come from the germline V gene. V lost 8 bases to trimming and J lost 0 bases, with 14 bases between them. The CDR3 loop spans 16 amino acids. CDR3 protein: CASRLRGGSGANVLTF. DNA of the CDR3: TGTGCCAGCCGACTTAGGGGGGGCTCTGGGGCCAACGTCCTGACTTTC.

This clonotype has only a few counts. The chain carries TRBV5-4 and TRBJ2-7; unclear D gene. The CDR3 spans 14 residues. Trimming pared 3 bases from V and 3 bases from J, leaving 13 bases between. The germline V gene encodes CDR1 SGHNT and CDR2 YYREEE (reference sequence). The CDR3 DNA sequence: TGTGCCAGCAGCTCAAAAGGACGTATCTACGAGCAGTACTTC. Translating gives CASSSKGRIYEQYF.

This clonotype was detected a few times. The chain combines TRBV11-2 with TRBJ2-4, with D possibly being TRBD1 (5 bases). The V and J ends lost 4 bases and 0 bases respectively, with 10 bases between them. Per germline, CDR1 SGHAT and CDR2 FQNNGV. This CDR3 contains 15 residues. CDR3 sequence: CASSSPGLAKNIQYF. The CDR3 DNA is TGTGCCAGCAGCTCCCCAGGGCTAGCCAAAAACATTCAGTACTTC.

The V call is TRBV3-1, the J call TRBJ2-1, with TRBD2 identical over 14 bases. The J segment lost 10 bases and the V segment lost 0 bases, leaving 5 bases of the junction unmatched. Per the germline V gene, CDR1 is LGHDT and CDR2 is YNNKEL (reference sequence). There are 16 residues in the CDR3. The CDR3: CASSQEGTSGGKEQFF. Written as DNA, the CDR3 is TGTGCCAGCAGCCAAGAGGGGACTAGCGGGGGAAAAGAGCAGTTCTTC.

The chain recombines TRBV4-3 with TRBJ2-7, with D possibly being TRBD1 or TRBD2 (5 bases each). V was shortened by 0 bases and J by 4 bases, with 13 bases between the two germline ends. The CDR3 sequence is 15 residues long. CDR1 LGHNA and CDR2 YSLEER come from the germline V gene. CDR3 sequence: CASSQDLGVFYEQYF. DNA of the CDR3: TGCGCCAGCAGCCAAGATTTGGGGGTGTTTTACGAGCAGTACTTC.

This clonotype showed up just a few times. The chain couples TRBV11-2 to TRBJ2-7; tentative D call: TRBD1 (5 bases). Germline V gene lookup returns CDR1 SGHAT and CDR2 FQNNGV. Trimming removed 0 bases at V and 7 bases at J, with 10 bases between. This CDR3 spans 13 amino acids. CDR3 sequence reads: CASSLDRVQEQYF. In DNA, the CDR3 is TGTGCCAGCAGCTTAGACAGGGTCCAGGAGCAGTACTTC.

The sample holds a few counts of this clonotype. V gene TRBV2 combines with J gene TRBJ1-5, with D tentatively TRBD1 (5 bases). Germline CDR1 reads SNHLY; CDR2 reads FYNNEI. V lost 6 bases, J lost 3 bases, and 12 bases lay in between. The CDR3 extends over 14 amino acids. DNA of the CDR3: TGTGCCAGCAGCCTACAAGGGGACAATCAGCCCCAGCATTTT. Encoded protein: CASSLQGDNQPQHF.

The chain links TRBV4-2 to TRBJ1-5; 10 nucleotides align to TRBD1. With V trimmed by 3 bases and J by 4 bases, 6 bases remained unmatched. Germline loops: CDR1 LGHNA, CDR2 YNFKEQ. The CDR3 spans 16 residues. The CDR3 coding sequence is TGTGCCAGCAGCCACGGGGACAGGGGACGGAATCAGCCCCAGCATTTT. This gives the protein CASSHGDRGRNQPQHF.

This clonotype was found a few times. The V call is TRBV4-1, the J call TRBJ2-7; D is uncertain. There are 15 residues in the CDR3. Germline CDR1 MGHRA, CDR2 YSYEKL. Trimming took off 1 base at V and 0 bases at J, with 10 bases between the two ends. The CDR3 sequence is CASSQAEASSYEQYF. DNA for the CDR3: TGCGCCAGCAGCCAAGCGGAAGCTTCCTCCTACGAGCAGTACTTC.

The V call is TRBV19, the J call TRBJ2-1; TRBD1 might be the D (6 bases). CDR1 is LNHDA, CDR2 SQIVND, per germline (reference sequence). The CDR3 consists of 15 residues. V dropped 1 base and J dropped 5 bases, with 12 bases sitting between them. CDR3 residues: CASSIGGRGDNEQFF. CDR3 in DNA: TGTGCCAGTAGTATAGGAGGCAGGGGAGACAATGAGCAGTTCTTC.

This rearrangement joins TRBV12-3 or TRBV12-4 to TRBJ1-5; D gene uncertain. The CDR3 totals 15 residues. V lost 5 bases, J lost 0 bases, and 11 bases lay in between. The CDR3 sequence is CASSTPGYSNQPQHF. Written as DNA, the CDR3 is TGTGCCAGCAGTACCCCAGGTTATAGCAATCAGCCCCAGCATTTT.

The chain recombines TRBV18 with TRBJ2-3; no clear D. V was trimmed by 2 bases and J by 6 bases, leaving 12 bases between them. This CDR3 region has 14 residues. Germline V gene lookup returns CDR1 KGHSH and CDR2 LQKENI. The CDR3, as DNA: TGTGCCAGCTCACCAAAGGTCCCCATGGATACGCAGTATTTT. The encoded protein is CASSPKVPMDTQYF.

This clonotype came up many times. The rearrangement joins TRBV6-2 or TRBV6-3 to TRBJ1-1; D is undetermined. Germline V gene sequence: CDR1 MNHEY, CDR2 SVGEGT. The CDR3 extends over 11 amino acids. Trimming took off 1 base at V and 7 bases at J, with 4 bases between the two ends. The CDR3 region has the DNA TGTGCCAGCAGTTACTGGGTTGAAGCTTTCTTT. Translated: CASSYWVEAFF.

The sample holds a few counts of this clonotype. This chain uses TRBV28 with TRBJ2-5; a possible D gene is TRBD1 (5 bases). This CDR3 region has 15 residues. The germline gives CDR1 MDHEN, CDR2 SYDVKM. V was trimmed by 5 bases and J by 5 bases, leaving 18 bases between them. CDR3 coding DNA: TGTGCCAGCAGTCCCCAGGGCAGGGTTGAGGAGACCCAGTACTTC. It codes for CASSPQGRVEETQYF.

The chain combines TRBV7-6 with TRBJ2-5; 12 bases are shared with TRBD2. Germline V gene sequence: CDR1 SGHVS, CDR2 FNYEAQ. The V gene end was trimmed by 5 bases and the J gene end by 7 bases; junction bases not matched to a gene: 11. CDR3 length: 16 residues. The CDR3 region has the DNA TGTGCCAGCAGCCCGACGGGACTAGCGGGTTTTGCGACCCAGTACTTC. Translating gives CASSPTGLAGFATQYF.

This clonotype was detected only a few times. This chain connects TRBV4-2 to TRBJ2-1; no clear D gene. The CDR3 totals 11 residues. The ends were cut back, 3 bases at V and 5 bases at J, with 2 bases in the middle. CDR1 and CDR2 from the germline V gene are LGHNA and YNFKEQ. Here the CDR3 DNA reads TGTGCCAGCAGCCAGGACAATGAGCAGTTCTTC. Protein sequence: CASSQDNEQFF.